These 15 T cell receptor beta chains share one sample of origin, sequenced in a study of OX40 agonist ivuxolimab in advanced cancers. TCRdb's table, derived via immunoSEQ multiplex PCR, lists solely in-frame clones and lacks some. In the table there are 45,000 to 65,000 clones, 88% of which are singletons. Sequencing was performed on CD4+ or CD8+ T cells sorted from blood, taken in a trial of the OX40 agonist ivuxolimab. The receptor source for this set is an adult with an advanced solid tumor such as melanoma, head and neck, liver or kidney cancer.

CDR3 protein: CASSGVGAADTQYF. The CDR3 DNA follows: TGTGCCAGCAGTGGGGTGGGAGCGGCAGATACGCAGTATTTT. This chain uses TRBV6-1 with TRBJ2-3, with D maybe TRBD2 (5 bases). V was trimmed by 4 bases and J by 4 bases, leaving 12 bases between them. The CDR3 is 14 residues long. The germline gives CDR1 MNHNS, CDR2 SASEGT.

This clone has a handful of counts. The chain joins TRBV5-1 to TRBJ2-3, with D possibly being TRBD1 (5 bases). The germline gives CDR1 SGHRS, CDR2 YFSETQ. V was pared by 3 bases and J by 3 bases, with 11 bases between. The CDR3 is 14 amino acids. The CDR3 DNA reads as TGCGCCAGCAGCTCAGTAGGGGCGACAGATACGCAGTATTTT. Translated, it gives CASSSVGATDTQYF.

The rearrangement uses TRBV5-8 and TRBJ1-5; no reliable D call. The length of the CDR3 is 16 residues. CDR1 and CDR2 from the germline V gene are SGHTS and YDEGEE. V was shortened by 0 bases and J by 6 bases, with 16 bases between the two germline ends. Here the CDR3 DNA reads TGTGCCAGCAGCTTGGGAGCTGGACGAGGAGGTCAGCCCCAGCATTTT. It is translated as CASSLGAGRGGQPQHF.

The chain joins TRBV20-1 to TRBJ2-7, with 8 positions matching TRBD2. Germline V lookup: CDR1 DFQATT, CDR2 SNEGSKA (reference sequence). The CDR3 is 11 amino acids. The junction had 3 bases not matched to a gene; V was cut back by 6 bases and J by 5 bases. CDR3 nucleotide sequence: TGCAGTGCCCGGGGGGGGGACGAGCAGTACTTC. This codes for CSARGGDEQYF.

CDR3 in amino acids: CASSETGTGEKLFF. DNA for the CDR3: TGTGCCAGCAGCGAAACAGGAACCGGGGAAAAACTGTTTTTT. The chain combines TRBV9 with TRBJ1-4; the D gene is possibly TRBD1 (5 bases). The CDR3 is 14 amino acids. CDR1 is SGDLS, CDR2 YYNGEE, per germline. Trimming shortened V by 3 bases and J by 8 bases, and 14 bases separated the two germline ends.

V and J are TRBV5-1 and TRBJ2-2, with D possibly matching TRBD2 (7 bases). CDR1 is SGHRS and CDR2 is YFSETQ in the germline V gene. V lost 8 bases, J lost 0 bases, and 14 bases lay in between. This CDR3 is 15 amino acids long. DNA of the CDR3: TGCGCCAGTACCAGGGGACTAACGAACACCGGGGAGCTGTTTTTT. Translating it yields CASTRGLTNTGELFF.

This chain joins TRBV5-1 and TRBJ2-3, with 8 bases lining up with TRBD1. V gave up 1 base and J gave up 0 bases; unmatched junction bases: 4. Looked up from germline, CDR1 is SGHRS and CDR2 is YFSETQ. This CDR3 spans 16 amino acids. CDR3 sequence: CASSLMTGASTDTQYF. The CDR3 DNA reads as TGCGCCAGCAGCTTGATGACAGGGGCTAGCACAGATACGCAGTATTTT. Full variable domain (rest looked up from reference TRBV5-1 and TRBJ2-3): KAGVTQTPRYLIKTRGQQVTLSCSPISGHRSVSWYQQTPGQGLQFLFEYFSETQRNKGNFPGRFSGRQFSNSRSEMNVSTLELGDSALYLCASSLMTGASTDTQYFGPGTRLTVL.

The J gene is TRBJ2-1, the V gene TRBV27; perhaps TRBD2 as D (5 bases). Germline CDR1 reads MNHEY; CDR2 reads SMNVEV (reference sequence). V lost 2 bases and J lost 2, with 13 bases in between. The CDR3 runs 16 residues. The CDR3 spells CASSLLGEKAYNEQFF. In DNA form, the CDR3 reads TGTGCCAGCAGTTTACTCGGGGAGAAAGCCTACAATGAGCAGTTCTTC.

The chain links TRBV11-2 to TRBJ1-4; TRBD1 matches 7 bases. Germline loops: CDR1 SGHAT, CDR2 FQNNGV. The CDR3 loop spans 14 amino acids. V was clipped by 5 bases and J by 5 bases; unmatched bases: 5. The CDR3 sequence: CASSRGTVNEKLFF. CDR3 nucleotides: TGTGCCAGCAGCCGGGGGACAGTGAATGAAAAACTGTTTTTT.

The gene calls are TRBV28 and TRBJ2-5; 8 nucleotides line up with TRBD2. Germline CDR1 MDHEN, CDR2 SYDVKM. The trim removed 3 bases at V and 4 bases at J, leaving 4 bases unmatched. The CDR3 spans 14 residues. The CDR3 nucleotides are TGTGCCAGCAGTTTGTATACTAGCGGAGAGACCCAGTACTTC. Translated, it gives CASSLYTSGETQYF.

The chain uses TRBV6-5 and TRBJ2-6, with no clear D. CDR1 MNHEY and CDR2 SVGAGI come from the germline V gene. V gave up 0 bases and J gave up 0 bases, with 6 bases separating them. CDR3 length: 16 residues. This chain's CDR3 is CASSYSGTSGANVLTF. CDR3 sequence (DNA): TGTGCCAGCAGTTACTCCGGTACCTCTGGGGCCAACGTCCTGACTTTC.

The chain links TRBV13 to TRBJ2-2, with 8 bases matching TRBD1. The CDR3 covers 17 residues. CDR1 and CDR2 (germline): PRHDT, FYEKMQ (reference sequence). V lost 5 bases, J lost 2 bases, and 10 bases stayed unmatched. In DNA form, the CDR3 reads TGTGCCAGCAGCCTGACTTGGACAGGGACTAACACCGGGGAGCTGTTTTTT. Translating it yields CASSLTWTGTNTGELFF.

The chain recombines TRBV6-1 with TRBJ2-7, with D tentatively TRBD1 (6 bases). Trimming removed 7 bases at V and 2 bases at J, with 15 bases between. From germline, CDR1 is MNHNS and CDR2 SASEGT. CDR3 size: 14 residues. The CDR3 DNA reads TGTGCCAGCAATGATCAGGGGACGGCCTACGAGCAGTACTTC. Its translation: CASNDQGTAYEQYF.

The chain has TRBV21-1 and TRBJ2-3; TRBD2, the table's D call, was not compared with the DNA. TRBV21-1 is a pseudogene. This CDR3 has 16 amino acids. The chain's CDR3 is CASSPQRERSTDTQYF. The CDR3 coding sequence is TGTGCCAGCAGCCCGCAGCGGGAGCGTAGCACAGATACGCAGTATTTT.

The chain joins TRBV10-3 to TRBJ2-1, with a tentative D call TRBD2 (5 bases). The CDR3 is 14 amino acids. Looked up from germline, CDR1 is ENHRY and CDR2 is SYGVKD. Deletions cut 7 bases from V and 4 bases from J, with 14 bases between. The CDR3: CAINLKPGYNEQFF. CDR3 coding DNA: TGTGCCATCAACCTAAAACCGGGGTACAATGAGCAGTTCTTC.